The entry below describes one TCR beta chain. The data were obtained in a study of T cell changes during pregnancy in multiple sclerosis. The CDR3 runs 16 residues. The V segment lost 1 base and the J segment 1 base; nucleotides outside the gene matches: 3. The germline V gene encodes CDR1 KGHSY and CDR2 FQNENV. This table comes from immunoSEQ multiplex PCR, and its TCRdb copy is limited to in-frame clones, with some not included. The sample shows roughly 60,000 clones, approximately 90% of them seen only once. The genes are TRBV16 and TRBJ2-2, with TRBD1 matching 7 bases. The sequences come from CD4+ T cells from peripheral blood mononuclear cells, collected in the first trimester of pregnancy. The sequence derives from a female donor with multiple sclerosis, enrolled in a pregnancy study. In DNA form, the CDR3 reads TGTGCCAGCAGCCAATTGACAGGGAGGAACACCGGGGAGCTGTTTTTT. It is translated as CASSQLTGRNTGELFF.